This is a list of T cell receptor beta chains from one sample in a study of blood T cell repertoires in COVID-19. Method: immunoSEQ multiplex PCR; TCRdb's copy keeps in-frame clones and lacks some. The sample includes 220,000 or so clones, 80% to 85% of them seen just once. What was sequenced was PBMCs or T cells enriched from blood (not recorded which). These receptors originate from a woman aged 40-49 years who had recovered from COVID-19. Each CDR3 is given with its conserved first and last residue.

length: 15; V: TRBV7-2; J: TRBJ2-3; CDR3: CASSLSGLYTDTQYF
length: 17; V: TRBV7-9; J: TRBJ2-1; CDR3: CASSPPPGTRGYNEQFF
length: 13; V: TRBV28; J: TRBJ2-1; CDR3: CASSSRGDNEQFF
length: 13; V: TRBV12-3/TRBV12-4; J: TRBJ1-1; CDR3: CASSLARDTEAFF
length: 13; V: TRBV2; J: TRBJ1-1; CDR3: CASSSRGNTEAFF
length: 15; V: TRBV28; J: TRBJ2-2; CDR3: CASRLAVSNTGELFF
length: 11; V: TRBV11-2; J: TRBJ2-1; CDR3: CASREAGEQFF
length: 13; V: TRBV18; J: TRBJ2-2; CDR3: CASSPPSTGELFF
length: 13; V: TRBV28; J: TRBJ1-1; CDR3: CASSSGSVTEAFF
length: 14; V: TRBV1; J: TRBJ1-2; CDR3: CTSSQARTGKGYTF
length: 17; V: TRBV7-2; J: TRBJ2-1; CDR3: CASSLGRLAGVYNEQFF
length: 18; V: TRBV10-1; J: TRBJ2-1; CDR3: CASRVPGSLISSYNEQFF
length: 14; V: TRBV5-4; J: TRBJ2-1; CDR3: CASSVGPSYNEQFF
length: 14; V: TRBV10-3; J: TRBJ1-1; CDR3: CAISSGGGNTEAFF
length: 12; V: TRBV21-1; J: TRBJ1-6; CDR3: CASTITGGPLHF
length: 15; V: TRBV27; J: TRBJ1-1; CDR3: CASSKQRGRGTEAFF
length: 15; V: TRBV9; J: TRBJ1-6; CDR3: CASSALPGAGSPLHF
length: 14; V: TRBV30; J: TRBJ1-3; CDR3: CACTPGGSGNTIYF
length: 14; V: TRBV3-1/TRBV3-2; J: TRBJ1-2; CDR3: CASSQNDGAGGYTF
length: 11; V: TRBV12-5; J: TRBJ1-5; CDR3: CASGLGRAQHF
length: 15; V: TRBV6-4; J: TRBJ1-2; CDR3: CASSESGAGLDGYTF
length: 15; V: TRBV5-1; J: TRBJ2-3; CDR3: CASSLPSGTTDTQYF
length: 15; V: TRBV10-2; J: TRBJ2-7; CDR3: CASSVAGPFSYEQYF
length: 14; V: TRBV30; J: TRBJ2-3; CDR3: CAWSKGWGSDTQYF
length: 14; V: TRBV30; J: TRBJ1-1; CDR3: CAWSVRGRNTEAFF
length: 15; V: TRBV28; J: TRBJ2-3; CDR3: CASSSMGLATDTQYF